The sequence of this T cell receptor beta chain was determined in a study of tumor-infiltrating lymphocytes in primary liver carcinoma. Broader study findings: Tumors carried a top-250-clone fraction significantly exceeding that of blood (p = 0.039). Only about 7.5-24% of top clones showed up in all five tumor regions.

Germline CDR1 SGHAT, CDR2 FQNNGV. The CDR3 contains 15 residues. TCR beta cDNA was prepared out of about 510 ng total RNA by means of a constant-region primer. Three-round nested multiplex PCR performed with slightly modified ARM-PCR produced the TCR beta libraries. TRBV1-TRBV30 forward primers paired with a C-beta reverse primer drove the first two PCR rounds, 10 cycles each. MiXCR, applied by TCRdb to the multiplex PCR reads, yields one record per CDR3 protein. The repertoire has more than 30,000 distinct CDR3 sequences, around 78% of them found once; the top ten carry over 30%. A remark on this clonotype: Its target is unknown. Compared with germline, one end of the junction differs, possibly owing to a read error.

Co-extraction of both nucleic acids (RNA and DNA) used roughly 19-33 mg of unsorted bulk tissue. Sampling targeted five separate regions of each tumor, which included the tumor centre. Every tumor specimen contained over 80% viable tumor cells. The sequence came from a man in his forties or fifties with primary liver carcinoma and hepatitis B virus infection. The V call is TRBV11-2, the J call TRBJ2-7; D is possibly TRBD2 (5 bases). Sequenced material: liver tumor tissue from sampling region 5. This sample's subset: tumor region T5, tumor centre. The CDR3 is CASTLETGISGEQYF. DNA for the CDR3: TGTGCCAGCACCTTAGAGACGGGGATCTCTGGCGAGCAGTACTTC.